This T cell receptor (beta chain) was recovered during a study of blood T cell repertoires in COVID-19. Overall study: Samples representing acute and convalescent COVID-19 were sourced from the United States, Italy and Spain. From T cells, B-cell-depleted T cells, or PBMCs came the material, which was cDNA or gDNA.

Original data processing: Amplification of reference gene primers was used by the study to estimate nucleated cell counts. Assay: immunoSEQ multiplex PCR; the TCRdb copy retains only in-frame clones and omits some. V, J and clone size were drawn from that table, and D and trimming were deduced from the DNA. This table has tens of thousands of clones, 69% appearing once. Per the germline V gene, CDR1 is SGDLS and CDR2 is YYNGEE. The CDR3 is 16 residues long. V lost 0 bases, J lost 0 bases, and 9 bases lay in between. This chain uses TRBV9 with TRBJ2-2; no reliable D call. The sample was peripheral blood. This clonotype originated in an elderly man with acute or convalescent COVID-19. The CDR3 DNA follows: TGTGCCAGCAGCGTAGGCGGCACCTCGAACACCGGGGAGCTGTTTTTT. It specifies CASSVGGTSNTGELFF.